Presented here are 8 T cell receptor beta chains from one specimen sequenced in a study of response to subunit inactivated influenza vaccine. TCRdb fed the RT-PCR reads into MiXCR, producing one record per CDR3 protein. The sample shows more than 200,000 distinct CDR3 sequences, more than 10% of them seen only once. Sequences were derived from non-naive T cells sorted from PBMCs, sampled 14 to 15 days before vaccination. These receptors were taken from a middle-aged man who received an inactivated influenza vaccine.

The chain has TRBV28 and TRBJ1-1; TRBD1 is a possible D gene (5 bases). CDR3 length: 14 amino acids. V was shortened by 1 base and J by 1 base, with 7 bases between the two germline ends. Germline CDR1 reads MDHEN; CDR2 reads SYDVKM. The CDR3: CASSLYGGNTEAFF. The DNA for the CDR3 is TGTGCCAGCAGTTTATACGGGGGGAACACTGAAGCTTTCTTT.

This clonotype was recorded many times. In DNA, the CDR3 is TGCAGCGTTGAAGATCGGGCTAGCGGGAACACCGGGGAGCTGTTTTTT. Protein product: CSVEDRASGNTGELFF. This chain links TRBV29-1 with TRBJ2-2; 7 nucleotides line up with TRBD2. The V gene end was trimmed by 0 bases and the J gene end by 1 base; junction bases not matched to a gene: 5. The CDR3 is made up of 16 amino acids. CDR1 is SQVTM, CDR2 ANQGSEA, per germline.

The DNA of the CDR3 is TGTGCCAGCAGCCATCGCTCCTCAGATACGCAGTATTTT. This translates into CASSHRSSDTQYF. The chain couples TRBV3-1 to TRBJ2-3, with D hard to call. Trimming stripped 3 bases from V and 4 bases from J, with 8 bases between. The CDR3 contains 13 residues. Per germline, CDR1 LGHDT and CDR2 YNNKEL (reference sequence).

V and J are TRBV30 and TRBJ1-1; D not resolved. Per germline, CDR1 GTSNPN and CDR2 SVGIG (reference sequence). Trimming pared 4 bases from V and 1 base from J, leaving 10 bases between. The CDR3 extends over 13 amino acids. CDR3 in amino acids: CAWNRRENTEAFF. CDR3 bases: TGTGCCTGGAATCGGAGGGAGAACACTGAAGCTTTCTTT. Full variable domain (outside the CDR3, taken from reference TRBV30 and TRBJ1-1): SQTIHQWPATLVQPVGSPLSLECTVEGTSNPNLYWYRQAAGRGLQLLFYSVGIGQISSEVPQNLSASRPQDRQFILSSKKLLLSDSGFYLCAWNRRENTEAFFGQGTRLTVV.

At least ten counts were recorded for this clonotype. This sequence joins TRBV28 and TRBJ2-2, with D uncertain. Between the trimmed V and J ends, which lost 6 bases and 5 bases, there was a span of 13 bases. CDR1 MDHEN and CDR2 SYDVKM come from the germline V gene. The CDR3 runs 14 residues. CDR3: CASRGQRDTGELFF. CDR3 DNA: TGTGCCAGCAGGGGCCAGCGAGATACCGGGGAGCTGTTTTTT.

The sample holds a few counts of this clonotype. The gene calls are TRBV27 and TRBJ2-1; D is tentatively TRBD1 or TRBD2 (5 bases each). Germline lookup yields CDR1 MNHEY and CDR2 SMNVEV (reference sequence). CDR3 length: 18 amino acids. V shed 4 bases and J shed 3 bases, with 22 bases lying between them. This CDR3 reads CASSSTTSGLSGYNEQFF. DNA for the CDR3: TGTGCCAGCAGTTCCACCACCTCAGGGTTAAGCGGCTACAATGAGCAGTTCTTC.

This clonotype was observed at least ten times. J is TRBJ2-1 and V is TRBV7-2, with D unclear. Germline V gene sequence: CDR1 SGHTA, CDR2 FQGNSA. CDR3 length: 16 amino acids. V lost 8 bases to trimming and J lost 3 bases, with 20 bases between them. The chain's CDR3 is CASFPTRLDLYNEQFF. The CDR3 nucleotides read TGTGCCAGCTTCCCAACCCGGCTGGACCTCTACAATGAGCAGTTCTTC. The full variable domain, in which reference TRBV7-2 and TRBJ2-1 provide the parts outside the CDR3, is GAGVSQSPSNKVTEKGKDVELRCDPISGHTALYWYRQSLGQGLEFLIYFQGNSAPDKSGLPSDRFSAERTGGSVSTLTIQRTQQEDSAVYLCASFPTRLDLYNEQFFGPGTRLTVL.

As to this clonotype: A much larger clonotype is one base distant, so this may be a read error. The chain combines TRBV15 with TRBJ2-7, with D possibly being TRBD1 or TRBD2 (5 bases each). CDR1 LNHNV and CDR2 YYDKDF come from the germline V gene (reference sequence). V was pared by 2 bases and J by 1 base, with 9 bases between. The CDR3 is made up of 14 amino acids. DNA for the CDR3: TGTGCCACCAGCAGAAAGGGGAGTTCCTACGAGCAGTACTTC. It is translated as CATSRKGSSYEQYF.